This TCR beta chain was recovered during a study of T cell changes during pregnancy in multiple sclerosis (dated by TCRdb to about 2019). Study-wide context: Changes in the T cell repertoire over the course of pregnancy were examined in this study in women with multiple sclerosis.

There are 18 amino acids in the CDR3, from cysteine to phenylalanine inclusive. The only DNA kept is the CDR3, 54 bases in frame from the first base. Trimmed from V: 5 bases; trimmed from J: 1 base; junction bases lacking a gene match: 12. CDR1 and CDR2 are read off the germline V gene (reference sequence) as LNHDA and SQIVND. Libraries were constructed by the immunoSEQ multiplex PCR assay. Drawn from immuneACCESS, this table holds only the in-frame rearrangements with V and J called that TCRdb kept. Clones are partly lost; checked studies trace under half to an unresolved V gene and leave the rest unexplained. This sample has about 40,000 clones in its table, and around 90% of those were observed once. The ten largest account for 0.43% of the sample. This clone has only one observation. What this receptor recognizes is not known. Base qualities were left out, and no much larger clone turns up one base away.

The TCR was taken from a female donor with multiple sclerosis, enrolled in a pregnancy study. This chain is built from TRBV19 and TRBJ2-5; TRBD1 matches 11 bases in the middle. This material consisted of CD4+ T cells from peripheral blood mononuclear cells, taken in the third trimester of pregnancy. The nucleotide sequence reads TGTGCCAGTAGTGAAAATGTACACGGGACAGGGGGCCAAGAGACCCAGTACTTC. This codes for CASSENVHGTGGQETQYF.